This T cell receptor beta chain was captured by sequencing in a study of shared clonotypes between healthy human individuals. Across the whole study: Each donor had three CD4 naive, three CD4 memory, two CD8 naive and one CD8 memory plate. Study-level findings and limits: Exclusively blood specimens were collected; tissue repertoires likely differ.

TCRdb keeps only in-frame clones here, not all; method: immunoSEQ multiplex PCR. The table shows 1.6 million or so clones, with 98% to 99% occurring only once. A word on this clone: Its matching antigen is unknown.

The sequence derives from a man aged 30 to 39 in good health. The sequenced sample consisted of naive CD4+ T cells sorted from blood. Subset meaning: CD45RA+ positively selected.

The CDR3 here is CATSREGLALGTDTQYF. The CDR3 coding sequence is TGTGCCACCAGCAGAGAGGGACTAGCGTTGGGCACAGATACGCAGTATTTT. The chain uses TRBV15 and TRBJ2-3, with 10 bases that match TRBD2. The CDR3 runs 17 residues. The V and J ends lost 0 bases and 1 base, in that order; junction bases with no gene match: 4. Germline CDR1 reads LNHNV; CDR2 reads YYDKDF (reference sequence).